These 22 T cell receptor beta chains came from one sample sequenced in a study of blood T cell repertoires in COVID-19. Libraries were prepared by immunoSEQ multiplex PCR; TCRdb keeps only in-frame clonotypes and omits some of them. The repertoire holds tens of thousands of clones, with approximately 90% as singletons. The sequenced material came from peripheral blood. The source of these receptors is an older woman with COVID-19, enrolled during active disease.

CDR3 region: CASSLSDTGELFF. As DNA, the CDR3 is TGTGCCAGCAGCTTGTCGGACACCGGGGAGCTGTTTTTT. This chain uses TRBV11-1 with TRBJ2-2; no clear D. V was shortened by 3 bases and J by 3 bases, with 5 bases between the two germline ends. From germline, CDR1 is SGHAT and CDR2 FQDESV (reference sequence). The CDR3 loop spans 13 amino acids. Full variable domain (missing parts from reference TRBV11-1 and TRBJ2-2): EAEVAQSPRYKITEKSQAVAFWCDPISGHATLYWYRQILGQGPELLVQFQDESVVDDSQLPKDRFSAERLKGVDSTLKIQPAELGDSAMYLCASSLSDTGELFFGEGSRLTVL.

This CDR3 reads CASSLEDRGLYEQYF. The CDR3 DNA follows: TGTGCCAGCAGCTTAGAGGACAGGGGGCTGTACGAGCAGTACTTC. The chain recombines TRBV11-2 with TRBJ2-7; 11 nucleotides line up with TRBD1. CDR1 is SGHAT, CDR2 FQNNGV, per germline. V dropped 0 bases and J dropped 4; count of bases not matched to a gene: 2. This CDR3 contains 15 residues. The full variable domain, with the rest looked up from reference TRBV11-2 and TRBJ2-7, is EAGVAQSPRYKIIEKRQSVAFWCNPISGHATLYWYQQILGQGPKLLIQFQNNGVVDDSQLPKDRFSAERLKGVDSTLKIQPAKLEDSAVYLCASSLEDRGLYEQYFGPGTRLTVT.

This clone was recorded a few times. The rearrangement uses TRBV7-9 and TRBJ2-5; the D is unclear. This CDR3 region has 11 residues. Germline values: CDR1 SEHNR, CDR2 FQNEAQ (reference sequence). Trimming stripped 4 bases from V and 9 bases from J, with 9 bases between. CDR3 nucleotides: TGTGCCAGCAGCTCCCAACTCCCCCAGTACTTC. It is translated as CASSSQLPQYF. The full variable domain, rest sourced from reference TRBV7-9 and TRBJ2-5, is DTGVSQNPRHKITKRGQNVTFRCDPISEHNRLYWYRQTLGQGPEFLTYFQNEAQLEKSRLLSDRFSAERPKGSFSTLEIQRTEQGDSAMYLCASSSQLPQYFGPGTRLLVL.

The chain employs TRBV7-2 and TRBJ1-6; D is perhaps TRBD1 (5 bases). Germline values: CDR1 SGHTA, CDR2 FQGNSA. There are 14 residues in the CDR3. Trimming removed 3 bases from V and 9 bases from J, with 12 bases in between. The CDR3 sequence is CASSFSDQGSPLHF. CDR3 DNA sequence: TGTGCCAGCAGCTTTAGTGATCAGGGTTCACCCCTCCACTTT.

The CDR3: CASSQDLVGGYIQYF. The CDR3 nucleotides read TGTGCCAGCAGCCAAGATCTTGTAGGGGGTTACATTCAGTACTTC. This rearrangement joins TRBV3-1 (or the pseudogene TRBV3-2) to TRBJ2-4, with D perhaps TRBD1 (6 bases). From germline, CDR1 is LGHDT and CDR2 YNNKEL (reference sequence). The germline V and J ends were trimmed by 0 bases and 8 bases, with 14 bases remaining between them. This CDR3 has 15 residues.

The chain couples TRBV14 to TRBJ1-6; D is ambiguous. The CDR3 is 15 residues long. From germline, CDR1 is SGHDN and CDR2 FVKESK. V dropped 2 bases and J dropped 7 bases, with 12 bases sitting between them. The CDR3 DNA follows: TGTGCCAGCAGCCAAACTGCGAATTCGAATTCACCCCTCCACTTT. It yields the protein CASSQTANSNSPLHF.

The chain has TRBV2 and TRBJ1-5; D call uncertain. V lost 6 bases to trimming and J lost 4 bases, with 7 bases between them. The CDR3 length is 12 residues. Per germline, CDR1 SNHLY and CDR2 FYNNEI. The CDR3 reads CASRATNQPQHF. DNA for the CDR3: TGTGCCAGCAGGGCCACGAATCAGCCCCAGCATTTT.

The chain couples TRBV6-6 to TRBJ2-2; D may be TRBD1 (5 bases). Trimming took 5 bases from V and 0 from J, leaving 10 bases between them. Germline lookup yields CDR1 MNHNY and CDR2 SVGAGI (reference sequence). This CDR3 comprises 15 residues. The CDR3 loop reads CASSKDKANTGELFF. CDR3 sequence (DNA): TGTGCCAGCAGTAAGGACAAAGCGAACACCGGGGAGCTGTTTTTT.

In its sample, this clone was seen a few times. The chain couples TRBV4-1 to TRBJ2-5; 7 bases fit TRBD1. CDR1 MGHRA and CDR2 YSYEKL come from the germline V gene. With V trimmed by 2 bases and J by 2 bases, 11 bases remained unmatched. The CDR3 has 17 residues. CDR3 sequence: CASSQMRQGRHQETQYF. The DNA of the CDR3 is TGCGCCAGCAGCCAAATGAGACAGGGACGACATCAAGAGACCCAGTACTTC.

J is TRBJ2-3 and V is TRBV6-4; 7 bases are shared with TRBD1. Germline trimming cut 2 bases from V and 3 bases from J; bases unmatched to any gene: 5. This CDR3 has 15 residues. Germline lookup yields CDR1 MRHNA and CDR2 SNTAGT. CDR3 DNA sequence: TGTGCCAGCAGTGACGGGACAGCGCCTACAGATACGCAGTATTTT. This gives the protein CASSDGTAPTDTQYF.

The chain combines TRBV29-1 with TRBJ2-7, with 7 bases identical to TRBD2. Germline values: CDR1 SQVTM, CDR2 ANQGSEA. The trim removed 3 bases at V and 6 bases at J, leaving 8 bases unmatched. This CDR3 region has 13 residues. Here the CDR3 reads CSVDGGGVGEQYF. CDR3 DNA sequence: TGCAGCGTTGATGGGGGAGGGGTCGGCGAGCAGTACTTC.

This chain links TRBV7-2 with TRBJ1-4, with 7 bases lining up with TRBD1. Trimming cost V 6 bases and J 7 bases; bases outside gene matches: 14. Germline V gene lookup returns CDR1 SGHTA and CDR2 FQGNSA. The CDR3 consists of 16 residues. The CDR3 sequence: CASSSTQGPRGEKLFF. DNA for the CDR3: TGTGCCAGCAGTTCAACACAGGGGCCCAGGGGTGAAAAACTGTTTTTT.

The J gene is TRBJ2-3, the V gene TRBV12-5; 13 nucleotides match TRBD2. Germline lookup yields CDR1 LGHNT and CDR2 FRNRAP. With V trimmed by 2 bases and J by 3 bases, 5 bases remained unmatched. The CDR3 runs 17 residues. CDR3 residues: CASGLTSGRATTDTQYF. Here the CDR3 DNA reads TGTGCTAGTGGTTTGACTAGCGGGAGGGCCACTACAGATACGCAGTATTTT.

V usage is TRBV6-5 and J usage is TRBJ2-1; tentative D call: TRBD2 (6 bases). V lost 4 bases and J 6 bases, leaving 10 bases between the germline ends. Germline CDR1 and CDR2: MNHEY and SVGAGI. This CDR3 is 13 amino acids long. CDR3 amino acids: CASSSGGPNEQFF. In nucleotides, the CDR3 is TGTGCCAGCAGTTCCGGAGGGCCCAATGAGCAGTTCTTC.

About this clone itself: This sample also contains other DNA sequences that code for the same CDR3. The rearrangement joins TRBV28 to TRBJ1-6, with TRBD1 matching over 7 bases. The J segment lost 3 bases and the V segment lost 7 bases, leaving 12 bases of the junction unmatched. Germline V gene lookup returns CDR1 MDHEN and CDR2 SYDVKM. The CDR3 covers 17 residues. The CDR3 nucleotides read TGTGCCAGCACCGTACTAAGGACAGGACTCTATAATTCACCCCTCCACTTT. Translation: CASTVLRTGLYNSPLHF.

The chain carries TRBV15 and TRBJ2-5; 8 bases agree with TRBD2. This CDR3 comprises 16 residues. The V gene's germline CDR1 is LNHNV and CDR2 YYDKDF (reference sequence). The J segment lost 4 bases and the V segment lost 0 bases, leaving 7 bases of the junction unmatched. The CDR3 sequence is CATSREGTSGVETQYF. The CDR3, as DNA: TGTGCCACCAGCAGAGAGGGAACTAGCGGAGTAGAGACCCAGTACTTC.

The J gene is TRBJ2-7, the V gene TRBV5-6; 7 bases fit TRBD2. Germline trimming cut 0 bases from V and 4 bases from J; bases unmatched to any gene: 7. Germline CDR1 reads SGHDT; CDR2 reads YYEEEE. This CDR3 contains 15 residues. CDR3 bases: TGTGCCAGCAGCTTGGGGTCGGGAGGTATATACGAGCAGTACTTC. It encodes CASSLGSGGIYEQYF.

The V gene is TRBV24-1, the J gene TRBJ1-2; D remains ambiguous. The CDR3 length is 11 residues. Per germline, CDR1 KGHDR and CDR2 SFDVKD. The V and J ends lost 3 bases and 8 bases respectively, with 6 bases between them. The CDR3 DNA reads TGTGCCACCAGTGATCCCTACGGCTACACCTTC. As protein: CATSDPYGYTF.

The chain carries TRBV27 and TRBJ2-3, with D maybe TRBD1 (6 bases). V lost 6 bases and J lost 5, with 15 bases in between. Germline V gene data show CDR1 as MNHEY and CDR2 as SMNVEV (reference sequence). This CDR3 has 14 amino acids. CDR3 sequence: CASRHSTRGDTQYF. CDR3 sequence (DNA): TGTGCCAGCAGGCACTCTACCAGGGGAGATACGCAGTATTTT.

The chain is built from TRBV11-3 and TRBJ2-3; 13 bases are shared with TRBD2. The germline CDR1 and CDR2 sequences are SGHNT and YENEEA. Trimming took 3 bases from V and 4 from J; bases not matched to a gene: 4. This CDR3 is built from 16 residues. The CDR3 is CASSFGTSGAPDTQYF. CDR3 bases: TGTGCCAGCAGCTTCGGGACTAGCGGGGCTCCAGATACGCAGTATTTT.

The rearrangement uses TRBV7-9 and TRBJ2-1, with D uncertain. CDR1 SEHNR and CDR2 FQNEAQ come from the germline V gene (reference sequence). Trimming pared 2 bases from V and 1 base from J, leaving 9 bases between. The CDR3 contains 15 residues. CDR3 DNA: TGTGCCAGCAGCTTAATCCTAGGTTCCTACAATGAGCAGTTCTTC. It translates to CASSLILGSYNEQFF. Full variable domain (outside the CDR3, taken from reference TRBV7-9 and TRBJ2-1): DTGVSQNPRHKITKRGQNVTFRCDPISEHNRLYWYRQTLGQGPEFLTYFQNEAQLEKSRLLSDRFSAERPKGSFSTLEIQRTEQGDSAMYLCASSLILGSYNEQFFGPGTRLTVL.

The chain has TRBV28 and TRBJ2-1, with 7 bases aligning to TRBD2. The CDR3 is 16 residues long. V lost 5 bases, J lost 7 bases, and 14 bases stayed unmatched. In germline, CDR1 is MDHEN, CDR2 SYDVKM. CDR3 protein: CASSDPSGRNRNEQFF. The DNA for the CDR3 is TGTGCCAGCAGTGACCCTTCCGGGAGGAATCGGAATGAGCAGTTCTTC.